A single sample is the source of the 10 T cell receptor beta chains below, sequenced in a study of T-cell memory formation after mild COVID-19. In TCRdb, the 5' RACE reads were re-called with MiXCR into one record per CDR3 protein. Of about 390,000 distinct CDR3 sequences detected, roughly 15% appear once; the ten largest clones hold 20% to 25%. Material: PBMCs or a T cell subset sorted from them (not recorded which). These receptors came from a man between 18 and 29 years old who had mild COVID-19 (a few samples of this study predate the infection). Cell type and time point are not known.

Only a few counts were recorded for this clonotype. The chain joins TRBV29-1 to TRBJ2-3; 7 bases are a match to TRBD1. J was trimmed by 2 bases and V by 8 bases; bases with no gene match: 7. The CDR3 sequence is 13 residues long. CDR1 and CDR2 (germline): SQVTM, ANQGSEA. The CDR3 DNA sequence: TGCAGCCAGGGACAGTCCCCCACAGATACGCAGTATTTT. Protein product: CSQGQSPTDTQYF.

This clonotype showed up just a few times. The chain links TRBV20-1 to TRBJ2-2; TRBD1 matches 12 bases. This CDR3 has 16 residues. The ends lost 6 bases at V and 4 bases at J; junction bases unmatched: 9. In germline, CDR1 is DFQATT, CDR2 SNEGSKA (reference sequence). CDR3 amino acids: CSATGTGGKGTGELFF. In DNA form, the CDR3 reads TGCAGTGCAACCGGGACAGGGGGCAAGGGCACCGGGGAGCTGTTTTTT.

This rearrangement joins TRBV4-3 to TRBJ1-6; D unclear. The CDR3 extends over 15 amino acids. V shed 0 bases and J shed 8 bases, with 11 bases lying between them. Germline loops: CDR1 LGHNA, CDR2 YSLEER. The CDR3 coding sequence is TGCGCCAGCAGCCAAGAGCCGCCGGGCCATTCACCCCTCCACTTT. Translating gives CASSQEPPGHSPLHF.

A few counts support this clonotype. CDR3 nucleotide sequence: TGTGCCAGCAGCCACAGCTTAGATACGCAGTATTTT. It specifies CASSHSLDTQYF. The J gene is TRBJ2-3, the V gene TRBV3-1; no clear D gene. The CDR3 loop spans 12 amino acids. Germline assignment: CDR1 LGHDT and CDR2 YNNKEL (reference sequence). Deletions cut 3 bases from V and 5 bases from J, with 6 bases between.

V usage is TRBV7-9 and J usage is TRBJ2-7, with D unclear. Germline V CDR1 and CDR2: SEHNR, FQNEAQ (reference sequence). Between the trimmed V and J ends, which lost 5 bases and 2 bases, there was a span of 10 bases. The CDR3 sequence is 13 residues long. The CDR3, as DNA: TGTGCCAGCAGCCGGCAGTTACCCTACGAGCAGTACTTC. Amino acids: CASSRQLPYEQYF.

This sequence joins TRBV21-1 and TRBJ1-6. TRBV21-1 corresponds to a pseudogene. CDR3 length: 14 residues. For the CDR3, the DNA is TGTGCCACCTCCTCCTCAGGGAGGGATTCACCCCTCCACTTT. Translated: CATSSSGRDSPLHF.

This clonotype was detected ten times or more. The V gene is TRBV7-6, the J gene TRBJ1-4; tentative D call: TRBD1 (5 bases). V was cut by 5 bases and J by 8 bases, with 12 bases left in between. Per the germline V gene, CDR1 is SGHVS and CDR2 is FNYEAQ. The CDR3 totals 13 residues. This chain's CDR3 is CASSQDWGEKLFF. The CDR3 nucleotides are TGTGCCAGCAGCCAAGACTGGGGGGAAAAACTGTTTTTT.

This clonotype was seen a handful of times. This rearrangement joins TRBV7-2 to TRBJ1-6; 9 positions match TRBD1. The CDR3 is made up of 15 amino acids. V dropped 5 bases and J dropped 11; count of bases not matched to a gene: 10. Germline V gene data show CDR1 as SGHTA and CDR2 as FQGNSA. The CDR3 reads CASSLRDRGSTPLHF. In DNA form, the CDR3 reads TGTGCCAGCAGCCTGCGAGACAGGGGGTCGACACCCCTCCACTTT.

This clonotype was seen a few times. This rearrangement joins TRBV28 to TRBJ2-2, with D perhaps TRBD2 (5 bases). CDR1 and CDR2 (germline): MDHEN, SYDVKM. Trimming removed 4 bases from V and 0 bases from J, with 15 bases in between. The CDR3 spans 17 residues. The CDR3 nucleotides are TGTGCCAGCAGTTACCTCCTTCCGGGGACGAACACCGGGGAGCTGTTTTTT. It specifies CASSYLLPGTNTGELFF. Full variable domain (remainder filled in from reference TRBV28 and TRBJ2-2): DVKVTQSSRYLVKRTGEKVFLECVQDMDHENMFWYRQDPGLGLRLIYFSYDVKMKEKGDIPEGYSVSREKKERFSLILESASTNQTSMYLCASSYLLPGTNTGELFFGEGSRLTVL.

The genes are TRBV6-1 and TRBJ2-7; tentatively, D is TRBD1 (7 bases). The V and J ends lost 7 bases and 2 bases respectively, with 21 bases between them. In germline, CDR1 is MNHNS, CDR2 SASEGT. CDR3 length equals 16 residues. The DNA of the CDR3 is TGTGCCAGCATACTACGCGGGACAGAACCCACCTACGAGCAGTACTTC. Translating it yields CASILRGTEPTYEQYF.